The 22 T cell receptor beta chains listed next were all sequenced from one sample in a study of cytotoxic CD8 clonotypes in ibrutinib-treated CLL. The protocol was immunoSEQ multiplex PCR, while the TCRdb copy is restricted to in-frame clones and leaves out a portion. Altogether over 70,000 clones are present, just over 85% being singletons, with the ten largest covering around 5.4%. The sample here was PBMCs, taken before ibrutinib treatment. Receptor source: a human donor with chronic lymphocytic leukemia.

This clone has only a few counts. The V and J genes are TRBV6-1 and TRBJ1-2; no reliable D call. Trimming removed 2 bases at V and 6 bases at J, with 10 bases between. Germline V lookup: CDR1 MNHNS, CDR2 SASEGT. This CDR3 is built from 13 residues. CDR3: CASSESRNNGYTF. The CDR3, as DNA: TGTGCCAGCAGTGAAAGCCGGAATAATGGCTACACCTTC.

The chain couples TRBV11-2 to TRBJ1-2, with 9 nucleotides matching TRBD1. J gave up 2 bases and V 3 bases, and 4 bases lay outside the gene matches. The CDR3 is made up of 15 amino acids. Germline-derived CDR1 and CDR2 are SGHAT and FQNNGV. The CDR3 is CASSFAGTGNYGYTF. Written as DNA, the CDR3 is TGTGCCAGCAGCTTCGCCGGGACAGGGAACTATGGCTACACCTTC.

The chain recombines TRBV5-1 with TRBJ2-7; D is uncertain. The CDR3 totals 14 residues. Between the trimmed V and J ends, which lost 0 bases and 6 bases, there was a span of 13 bases. Germline lookup yields CDR1 SGHRS and CDR2 YFSETQ. The CDR3 region is CASSLADLRTEQYF. CDR3 sequence (DNA): TGCGCCAGCAGCTTGGCAGACCTAAGAACCGAGCAGTACTTC.

This clone appeared once. The rearrangement links TRBV7-2 to TRBJ2-5; TRBD2 aligns across 10 bases. The germline gives CDR1 SGHTA, CDR2 FQGNSA. This CDR3 is built from 15 residues. V was pared by 4 bases and J by 3 bases, with 5 bases of the junction left unmatched. The CDR3: CASSSLTSGEETQYF. DNA for the CDR3: TGTGCCAGCAGCTCGCTTACTAGCGGGGAAGAGACCCAGTACTTC.

The gene calls are TRBV10-3 and TRBJ2-7, with 7 bases matching TRBD1. Germline lookup yields CDR1 ENHRY and CDR2 SYGVKD. CDR3 length: 12 residues. After removal of 10 bases from V and 4 bases from J, the junction contained 7 bases not matched to a gene. Written as DNA, the CDR3 is TGTGCCACACGGGACAGCTTTTACGAGCAGTACTTC. Amino acids: CATRDSFYEQYF.

The chain employs TRBV18 and TRBJ1-5, with D unresolved. Trimming removed 6 bases from V and 0 bases from J, with 12 bases in between. The CDR3 is 15 amino acids. Germline CDR1 reads KGHSH; CDR2 reads LQKENI. The CDR3 loop reads CASSQELHSNQPQHF. As DNA, the CDR3 is TGTGCCAGCTCGCAGGAGTTGCATAGCAATCAGCCCCAGCATTTT.

The CDR3: CASSTPGTSLTDTQYF. The CDR3 nucleotides are TGTGCCAGTAGTACCCCCGGGACTAGCCTCACAGATACGCAGTATTTT. This chain links TRBV19 with TRBJ2-3; 9 bases line up with TRBD2. V lost 4 bases and J lost 2; bases outside the gene matches: 7. CDR3 size: 16 residues. Germline CDR1 is LNHDA and CDR2 is SQIVND (reference sequence).

This clone came up once. The gene calls are TRBV5-6 and TRBJ2-5; D call uncertain. The length of the CDR3 is 13 residues. Looked up from germline, CDR1 is SGHDT and CDR2 is YYEEEE. V lost 1 base to trimming and J lost 1 base, with 5 bases between them. The CDR3, as DNA: TGTGCCAGCAGCTTGTCCCTCCAAGAGACCCAGTACTTC. Translation: CASSLSLQETQYF.

The rearrangement links TRBV11-1 to TRBJ2-2; unclear D gene. Trimming removed 5 bases from V and 7 bases from J, with 11 bases in between. CDR1 is SGHAT and CDR2 is FQDESV in the germline V gene (reference sequence). The CDR3 extends over 13 amino acids. The CDR3 nucleotides are TGTGCCAGCAGCGTTTTTGTCGTCGGGGAGCTGTTTTTT. It specifies CASSVFVVGELFF.

The rearrangement uses TRBV2 and TRBJ2-1; D is undetermined. The V end was cut by 6 bases, the J end by 5 bases, with 11 bases between. The germline V gene encodes CDR1 SNHLY and CDR2 FYNNEI. The CDR3 covers 13 residues. This chain's CDR3 is CASRASLNNEQFF. DNA of the CDR3: TGTGCCAGCAGAGCTTCCCTCAACAATGAGCAGTTCTTC.

This chain connects TRBV7-7 to TRBJ2-5; D not resolved. Trimming took 2 bases from V and 4 from J, leaving 5 bases between them. The CDR3 is made up of 12 amino acids. CDR1 and CDR2 (germline): SSHAT, FNYEAQ (reference sequence). CDR3 residues: CASSLNGETQYF. In DNA form, the CDR3 reads TGTGCCAGCAGCTTAAATGGAGAGACCCAGTACTTC.

The V call is TRBV10-3, the J call TRBJ1-2; 7 bases line up with TRBD1. This CDR3 is built from 13 residues. Unmatched junction bases numbered 6, after V lost 8 bases and J lost 3 bases. Germline CDR1 is ENHRY and CDR2 is SYGVKD. This CDR3 reads CAIRGTEDYGYTF. For the CDR3, the DNA is TGTGCCATCCGGGGGACAGAAGACTATGGCTACACCTTC.

V and J are TRBV18 and TRBJ1-3; D unclear. Germline V CDR1 and CDR2: KGHSH, LQKENI. This CDR3 spans 15 amino acids. V lost 3 bases, J lost 0 bases, and 9 bases lay in between. The DNA for the CDR3 is TGTGCCAGCTCACCCCTGATGCACTCTGGAAACACCATATATTTT. As protein: CASSPLMHSGNTIYF.

This CDR3 reads CASRDSNTGQTGELFF. The CDR3 DNA reads TGTGCCAGCAGGGACTCGAACACCGGACAGACCGGGGAGCTGTTTTTT. The chain joins TRBV6-6 to TRBJ2-2; tentative D call: TRBD1 (6 bases). Trimming shortened V by 6 bases and J by 5 bases, and 19 bases separated the two germline ends. The CDR3 runs 16 residues. Germline V gene lookup returns CDR1 MNHNY and CDR2 SVGAGI (reference sequence).

J is TRBJ1-2 and V is TRBV29-1, with 9 bases fitting TRBD1. Germline V gene data show CDR1 as SQVTM and CDR2 as ANQGSEA. The junction had 1 base not matched to a gene; V was cut back by 2 bases and J by 6 bases. The CDR3 spans 12 residues. Here the CDR3 reads CSVERQGDGYTF. The CDR3 DNA sequence: TGCAGCGTTGAACGACAGGGGGATGGCTACACCTTC.

The chain combines TRBV5-1 with TRBJ2-1; TRBD2 aligns across 13 bases. Germline V lookup: CDR1 SGHRS, CDR2 YFSETQ. The CDR3 length is 16 residues. The V and J ends lost 7 bases and 8 bases, in that order; junction bases with no gene match: 12. The CDR3 DNA reads as TGCGCCAGCTCTTCACTAGCGGGAGGGCCCGGTCATGAGCAGTTCTTC. Translating gives CASSSLAGGPGHEQFF. The full variable domain, rest sourced from reference TRBV5-1 and TRBJ2-1, is KAGVTQTPRYLIKTRGQQVTLSCSPISGHRSVSWYQQTPGQGLQFLFEYFSETQRNKGNFPGRFSGRQFSNSRSEMNVSTLELGDSALYLCASSSLAGGPGHEQFFGPGTRLTVL.

The chain is built from TRBV9 and TRBJ2-1; maybe TRBD2 (6 bases). This CDR3 region has 17 residues. In germline, CDR1 is SGDLS, CDR2 YYNGEE. V was shortened by 0 bases and J by 3 bases, with 16 bases between the two germline ends. CDR3 amino acids: CASSVGGAGGLYNEQFF. In DNA form, the CDR3 reads TGTGCCAGCAGCGTAGGGGGAGCGGGTGGACTCTACAATGAGCAGTTCTTC.

This clone has only one observation. The chain uses TRBV28 and TRBJ1-5; 7 bases line up with TRBD1. There are 16 residues in the CDR3. Looked up from germline, CDR1 is MDHEN and CDR2 is SYDVKM. V lost 6 bases to trimming and J lost 8 bases; unmatched junction nucleotides: 16. CDR3 sequence: CASRAQSRTGREPQHF. The DNA of the CDR3 is TGTGCCAGCAGGGCTCAGTCCCGGACAGGACGAGAGCCCCAGCATTTT.

V is TRBV29-1 and J is TRBJ2-4, with 12 bases that match TRBD1. Germline assignment: CDR1 SQVTM and CDR2 ANQGSEA. CDR3 length: 14 residues. The V and J ends lost 4 bases and 9 bases, in that order; junction bases with no gene match: 7. CDR3 residues: CSVGRDRGRSIQYF. The CDR3 region has the DNA TGCAGCGTTGGACGGGACAGGGGGCGCTCCATTCAGTACTTC. The variable domain in full, with the rest retrieved from reference TRBV29-1 and TRBJ2-4, is SAVISQKPSRDICQRGTSLTIQCQVDSQVTMMFWYRQQPGQSLTLIATANQGSEATYESGFVIDKFPISRPNLTFSTLTVSNMSPEDSSIYLCSVGRDRGRSIQYFGAGTRLSVL.

The chain employs TRBV14 and TRBJ2-3; 8 positions agree with TRBD2. Trimming took 4 bases from V and 0 from J; bases not matched to a gene: 6. The CDR3 runs 16 residues. Germline V lookup: CDR1 SGHDN, CDR2 FVKESK. CDR3 loop: CASSLTSGPSTDTQYF. In DNA, the CDR3 is TGTGCCAGCAGCCTAACTAGCGGACCTAGCACAGATACGCAGTATTTT. The complete variable domain, with remaining parts taken from reference TRBV14 and TRBJ2-3, reads EAGVTQFPSHSVIEKGQTVTLRCDPISGHDNLYWYRRVMGKEIKFLLHFVKESKQDESGMPNNRFLAERTGGTYSTLKVQPAELEDSGVYFCASSLTSGPSTDTQYFGPGTRLTVL.

V is TRBV4-3 and J is TRBJ2-1; 12 nucleotides align to TRBD2. Germline V lookup: CDR1 LGHNA, CDR2 YSLEER. J was trimmed by 3 bases and V by 2 bases; bases with no gene match: 2. The CDR3 has 16 residues. CDR3 DNA sequence: TGCGCCAGCAGCCAAAGACTAGCGGGGGTCTACAATGAGCAGTTCTTC. Its translation: CASSQRLAGVYNEQFF.

The chain carries TRBV6-6 and TRBJ1-4, with a tentative D call TRBD1 (5 bases). Trimming cost V 6 bases and J 7 bases, with 15 bases left between them. CDR3 length: 14 residues. The germline V gene encodes CDR1 MNHNY and CDR2 SVGAGI (reference sequence). This CDR3 reads CASSPDAGGEKLFF. CDR3 sequence (DNA): TGTGCCAGCAGCCCGGACGCCGGGGGTGAAAAACTGTTTTTT.